This TCR beta chain came from a study of T cells after yellow fever vaccination. Trimming removed 8 bases at V and 1 base at J, with 13 bases between. The length of the CDR3 is 14 residues. Per germline, CDR1 SEHNR and CDR2 FQNEAQ (reference sequence). The study, taken as a whole, reports: Highly abundant clonotypes carried over from the bulk population could end up in FACS-sorted repertoires as contaminants. It was a small share of clonotypes that appeared in both CD4 and CD8 compartments. Most clones from primary vaccination were detected again post-booster (roughly 96% CD4, 70% to 90% CD8).

A process of 5'RACE template switching, which added a universal primer site and UMIs, was used to make TCR cDNA. One entry per CDR3 protein results from TCRdb running MiXCR on the 5' RACE reads. This sample yields about 220,000 distinct CDR3 sequences, of which under 3.5% are seen a single time; about 3% belongs to the top ten. In this sample, this clonotype turned up many times. Its specificity is not known. This chain links TRBV7-9 with TRBJ2-3, with D possibly being TRBD2 (5 bases). The source was CD4+ T cells sorted from PBMCs, collected 10 days after the yellow fever booster vaccination. This TCR was recovered from a man aged 18-30 years who received the YFV17D yellow fever vaccine. The CDR3 region is CASSPSGGTDTQYF. In nucleotides, the CDR3 is TGTGCCAGCTCACCATCCGGGGGCACAGATACGCAGTATTTT.